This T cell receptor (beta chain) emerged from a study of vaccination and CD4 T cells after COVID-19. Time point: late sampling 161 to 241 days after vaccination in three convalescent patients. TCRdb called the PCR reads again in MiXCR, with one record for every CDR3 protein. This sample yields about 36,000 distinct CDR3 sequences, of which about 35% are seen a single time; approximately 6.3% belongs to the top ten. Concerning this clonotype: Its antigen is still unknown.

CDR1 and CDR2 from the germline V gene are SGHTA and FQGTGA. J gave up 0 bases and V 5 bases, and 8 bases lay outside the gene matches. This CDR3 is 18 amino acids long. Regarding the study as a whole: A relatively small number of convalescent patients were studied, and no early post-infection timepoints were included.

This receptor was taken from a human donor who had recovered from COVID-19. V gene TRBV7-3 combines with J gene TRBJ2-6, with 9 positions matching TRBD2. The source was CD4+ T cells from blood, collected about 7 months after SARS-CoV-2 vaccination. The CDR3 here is CASSPRLAADSGANVLTF. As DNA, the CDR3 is TGTGCCAGCAGCCCAAGACTAGCGGCAGACTCTGGGGCCAACGTCCTGACTTTC. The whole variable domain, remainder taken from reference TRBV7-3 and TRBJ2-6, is GAGVSQTPSNKVTEKGKYVELRCDPISGHTALYWYRQSLGQGPEFLIYFQGTGAADDSGLPNDRFFAVRPEGSVSTLKIQRTERGDSAVYLCASSPRLAADSGANVLTFGAGSRLTVL.